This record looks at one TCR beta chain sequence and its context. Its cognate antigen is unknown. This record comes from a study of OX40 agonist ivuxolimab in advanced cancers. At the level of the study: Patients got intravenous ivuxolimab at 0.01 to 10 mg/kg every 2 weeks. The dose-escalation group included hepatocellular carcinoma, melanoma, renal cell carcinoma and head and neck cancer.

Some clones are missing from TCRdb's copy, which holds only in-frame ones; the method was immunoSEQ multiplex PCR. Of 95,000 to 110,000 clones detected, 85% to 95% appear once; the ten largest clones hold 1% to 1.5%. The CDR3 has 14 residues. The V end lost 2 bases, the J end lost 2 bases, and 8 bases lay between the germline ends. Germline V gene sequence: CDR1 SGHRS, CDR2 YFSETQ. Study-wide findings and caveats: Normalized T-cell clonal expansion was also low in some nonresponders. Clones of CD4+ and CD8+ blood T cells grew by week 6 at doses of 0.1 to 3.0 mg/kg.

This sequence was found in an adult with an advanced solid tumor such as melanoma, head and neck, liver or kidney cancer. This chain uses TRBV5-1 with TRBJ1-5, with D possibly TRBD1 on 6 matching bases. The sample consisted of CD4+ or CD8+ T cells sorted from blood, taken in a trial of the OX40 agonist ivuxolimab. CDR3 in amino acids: CASSLQGGNQPQHF. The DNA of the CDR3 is TGCGCCAGCAGCTTACAGGGAGGCAATCAGCCCCAGCATTTT.